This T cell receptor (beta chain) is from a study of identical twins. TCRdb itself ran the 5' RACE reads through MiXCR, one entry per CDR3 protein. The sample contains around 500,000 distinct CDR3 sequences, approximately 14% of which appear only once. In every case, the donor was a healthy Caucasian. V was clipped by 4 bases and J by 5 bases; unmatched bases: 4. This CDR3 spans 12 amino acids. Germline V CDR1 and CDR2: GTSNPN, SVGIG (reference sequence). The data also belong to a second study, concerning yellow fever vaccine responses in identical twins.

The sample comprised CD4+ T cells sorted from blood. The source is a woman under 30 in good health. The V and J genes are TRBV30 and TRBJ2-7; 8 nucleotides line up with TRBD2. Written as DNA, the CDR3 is TGTGCCTGGATGGCGGGGGGCCACGAGCAGTACTTC. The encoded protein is CAWMAGGHEQYF.